A single sample is the source of the 18 T cell receptor beta chains below, sequenced in a study of identical twins. Using its own MiXCR run on the 5' RACE reads, TCRdb lists one record per CDR3 protein. The repertoire holds a few hundred thousand distinct CDR3 sequences, with 5% to 7% as singletons. The sample was also reused in another study, on T cells expressing NK-cell markers.

The sample was CD8+ T cells sorted from blood. All receptors derive from a woman under 30 in good health.

This clonotype was recorded at least ten times. The chain carries TRBV29-1 and TRBJ2-1; D could derive from TRBD1 or TRBD2 (5 bases each). The ends were cut back, 3 bases at V and 5 bases at J, with 11 bases in the middle. Germline V gene data show CDR1 as SQVTM and CDR2 as ANQGSEA. The CDR3 spans 13 residues. The CDR3 loop is CSVDGTDNNEQFF. In DNA, the CDR3 is TGCAGCGTTGACGGGACGGATAACAATGAGCAGTTCTTC.

Here the CDR3 DNA reads TGTGCCTGTTGGGGCCCCTTAGGGGAGACCCAGTACTTC. This codes for CACWGPLGETQYF. The chain employs TRBV2 and TRBJ2-5; TRBD1 might be the D (5 bases). Germline lookup yields CDR1 SNHLY and CDR2 FYNNEI. Trimming cost V 11 bases and J 5 bases, with 18 bases left between them. This CDR3 is built from 13 residues.

This clonotype appeared a few times. The J gene is TRBJ2-3, the V gene TRBV7-6; possibly TRBD2 for D (5 bases). Trimming removed 6 bases from V and 6 bases from J, with 19 bases in between. The CDR3 has 15 residues. In germline, CDR1 is SGHVS, CDR2 FNYEAQ. This chain's CDR3 is CASRPSRTPGDTQYF. The CDR3 nucleotides are TGTGCCAGCAGGCCCTCCAGGACTCCTGGTGATACGCAGTATTTT.

This clonotype was seen repeatedly, ten times or more. The rearrangement links TRBV12-3 or TRBV12-4 to TRBJ2-3; D unclear. The CDR3 sequence is 14 residues long. Trimming left V 3 bases short and J 6 bases short, with 13 bases between. The CDR3 DNA reads as TGTGCCAGCAGTTTTGACGGTCCTTGGGATACGCAGTATTTT. This codes for CASSFDGPWDTQYF.

This clonotype has ten or more counts. J is TRBJ2-7 and V is TRBV11-2, with TRBD1 matching 7 bases. Germline V gene lookup returns CDR1 SGHAT and CDR2 FQNNGV. CDR3 length equals 14 residues. J gave up 3 bases and V 1 base, and 3 bases lay outside the gene matches. The CDR3 nucleotides read TGTGCCAGCAGCTTAGCCGCAGGGGGCTACGAGCAGTACTTC. This gives the protein CASSLAAGGYEQYF.

This clonotype was counted only a few times. V and J are TRBV12-3 or TRBV12-4 and TRBJ1-1; D not certain. Trimming shortened V by 0 bases and J by 5 bases, and 7 bases separated the two germline ends. The CDR3 has 13 amino acids. As DNA, the CDR3 is TGTGCCAGCAGTTTAGCCGGGCAGACTGAAGCTTTCTTT. Amino acid sequence: CASSLAGQTEAFF.

This clonotype appeared many times. This chain joins TRBV4-3 and TRBJ2-5; D not resolved. Germline lookup yields CDR1 LGHNA and CDR2 YSLEER. The V gene lost 0 bases and the J gene lost 1 base, with 9 bases spanning the gap. The CDR3 runs 15 residues. The CDR3 DNA is TGCGCCAGCAGCCAAGATTTTGGGTTCCAAGAGACCCAGTACTTC. It yields the protein CASSQDFGFQETQYF.

The chain uses TRBV2 and TRBJ2-7, with D maybe TRBD2 (5 bases). CDR1 and CDR2 (germline): SNHLY, FYNNEI. The CDR3 covers 12 residues. Trimming removed 6 bases at V and 5 bases at J, with 11 bases between. CDR3 DNA sequence: TGTGCCAGCAGGGGAGCAATCCACGAGCAGTACTTC. Amino acid sequence: CASRGAIHEQYF.

The chain recombines TRBV7-9 with TRBJ2-2; D is undetermined. V was shortened by 5 bases and J by 7 bases, with 8 bases between the two germline ends. The CDR3 totals 12 residues. Germline assignment: CDR1 SEHNR and CDR2 FQNEAQ (reference sequence). CDR3 in amino acids: CASSQGFGELFF. The DNA of the CDR3 is TGTGCCAGCAGCCAAGGGTTCGGGGAGCTGTTTTTT.

This chain joins TRBV29-1 and TRBJ1-2, with D unresolved. The CDR3 contains 11 residues. Germline V CDR1 and CDR2: SQVTM, ANQGSEA. V lost 5 bases, J lost 3 bases, and 7 bases lay in between. The CDR3 protein is CSVFEDYGYTF. CDR3 in DNA: TGCAGCGTTTTTGAGGACTATGGCTACACCTTC.

This clonotype was counted only a few times. This chain connects TRBV7-9 to TRBJ2-7; D ambiguous. V was trimmed by 4 bases and J by 3 bases, leaving 10 bases between them. Germline-derived CDR1 and CDR2 are SEHNR and FQNEAQ (reference sequence). This CDR3 is 13 amino acids long. CDR3: CASSSEVNYEQYF. DNA for the CDR3: TGTGCCAGCAGCTCGGAAGTAAACTACGAGCAGTACTTC.

This clonotype was found many times. This chain connects TRBV12-3 or TRBV12-4 to TRBJ1-5, with TRBD1 matching 7 bases. V was clipped by 5 bases and J by 3 bases; unmatched bases: 1. This CDR3 is 13 amino acids long. This CDR3 reads CASSDRANQPQHF. CDR3 coding DNA: TGTGCCAGCAGTGACAGGGCCAATCAGCCCCAGCATTTT.

For this clonotype: This may come from a read error, since a much larger clone is one base off. The V gene is TRBV7-9, the J gene TRBJ2-1, with a tentative D call TRBD1 (5 bases). The CDR3 is made up of 12 amino acids. CDR1 and CDR2 from the germline V gene are SEHNR and FQNEAQ (reference sequence). Here the CDR3 DNA reads TGTGTCAGCAGCATTTTCAGGGATGAGCAGTTCTTC. This encodes CVSSIFRDEQFF.

This clonotype was seen many times. V gene TRBV20-1 combines with J gene TRBJ1-3; a possible D gene is TRBD1 (5 bases). Germline V gene sequence: CDR1 DFQATT, CDR2 SNEGSKA (reference sequence). The CDR3 spans 15 residues. Trimming cost V 3 bases and J 12 bases, with 24 bases left between them. The DNA for the CDR3 is TGCAGTGCTAGGCCCCCTACTGTCGGTCCAAGGGGCATATATTTT. As protein: CSARPPTVGPRGIYF.

This clonotype was observed a few times. This chain links TRBV7-2 with TRBJ2-7, with D perhaps TRBD2 (7 bases). The CDR3 totals 15 residues. From germline, CDR1 is SGHTA and CDR2 FQGNSA. The V end was cut by 0 bases, the J end by 4 bases, with 13 bases between. The CDR3 loop is CASSLAGGRGYEQYF. The CDR3 bases are TGTGCCAGCAGCTTAGCGGGAGGGAGGGGGTACGAGCAGTACTTC.

This clonotype has a handful of counts. The V call is TRBV6-1, the J call TRBJ1-2; tentative D call: TRBD1 (5 bases). Germline CDR1 is MNHNS and CDR2 is SASEGT. Trimming cost V 7 bases and J 4 bases, with 16 bases left between them. CDR3 size: 14 residues. In DNA, the CDR3 is TGTGCCAGCACGCCCCTGGGGGGATTCTATGGCTACACCTTC. The encoded protein is CASTPLGGFYGYTF.

The table lists this clonotype with many counts. This chain links TRBV29-1 with TRBJ1-1, with TRBD1 as a possible D gene (5 bases). This CDR3 has 12 residues. CDR1 is SQVTM, CDR2 ANQGSEA, per germline. V was shortened by 6 bases and J by 6 bases, with 14 bases between the two germline ends. The chain's CDR3 is CSVGGGFAEAFF. The CDR3 DNA reads TGCAGCGTGGGGGGGGGGTTCGCTGAAGCTTTCTTT.

V and J are TRBV14 and TRBJ2-5; a possible D gene is TRBD1 (6 bases). The CDR3 loop spans 16 amino acids. Between the trimmed V and J ends, which lost 0 bases and 1 base, there was a span of 12 bases. The germline gives CDR1 SGHDN, CDR2 FVKESK. CDR3: CASSQDRTGTQETQYF. The DNA of the CDR3 is TGTGCCAGCAGCCAAGATCGAACAGGGACCCAAGAGACCCAGTACTTC.